What follows is one T cell receptor (beta chain) and its context. Patients in Seattle were enrolled during active infection, then followed longitudinally. The data derive from a study of blood T cell repertoires in COVID-19. Germline V gene data show CDR1 as KGHSH and CDR2 as LQKENI. The CDR3 loop spans 15 amino acids. The V and J ends lost 4 bases and 0 bases respectively, with 10 bases between them. The data were produced by immunoSEQ multiplex PCR, yet TCRdb's version contains in-frame clones alone and is incomplete. Altogether about 210,000 clones are present, approximately 85% being singletons, with the ten largest covering 5.2%.

Sequencing input: peripheral blood. The receptor was isolated from a woman in her 70s with COVID-19, enrolled during active disease. This chain connects TRBV18 to TRBJ1-3; D possibly corresponds to TRBD1 (6 bases). As DNA, the CDR3 is TGTGCCAGCTCACTCCAGGGGAACTCTGGAAACACCATATATTTT. It specifies CASSLQGNSGNTIYF.